Sequencing of this T cell receptor beta chain was carried out in a study of cytomegalovirus exposure and HLA in healthy donors. Study overall: Around 81% of 300 to 450 genotyped donors fell in the Caucasian-associated ancestry cluster.

The PCR used 60 Vbeta and 13 Jbeta primers. Produced via immunoSEQ multiplex PCR; TCRdb's table is partial and in-frame only. The data show over 150,000 clones, approximately 80% seen once. Overall study results and limits: One variant, a missense change in DCLRE1C, was linked in a later analysis to TCR beta V- and J-gene trimming.

The sample holds one count of this clone. The antigen remains undetermined. The CDR3 is 16 residues long. CDR1 MDHEN and CDR2 SYDVKM come from the germline V gene. V was trimmed by 1 base and J by 8 bases, leaving 20 bases between them. Sequences were obtained from PBMCs. The TCR sequence derives from a woman between 45 and 60 years old in good health and CMV-seronegative. The V call is TRBV28, the J call TRBJ1-2; D ambiguous. The CDR3 DNA reads as TGTGCCAGCAGTTTATTCGGTGCTGAGAGGAATAAGGGCTACACCTTC. Protein sequence: CASSLFGAERNKGYTF.